Sequencing of this T cell receptor (beta chain) was carried out in a study of vaccination effects on CD4 cells after COVID-19. Study-level background: The vaccine given was either BNT162b2 or mRNA-1273, in two doses. Study-level findings and limits: Within healthy vaccinees, only 1 of 255 vaccine-induced clones displayed cross-reactivity with common cold coronaviruses. Limitations: small convalescent group and missing early post-infection timepoints.

The assay was immunoSEQ multiplex PCR, and TCRdb's table has in-frame clones only and misses some. The data show fewer than 85,000 clones, around 81% seen once. Concerning this clone itself: Its antigen is as yet unknown.

Pools of viral peptides were used by the ViraFEST assay to expand antigen-specific CD4+ T cells ahead of sequencing. Upon completion of around eleven days in culture, CD4+ T cells were isolated. Absence of prior SARS-CoV-2 infection characterized the vaccine recipients, who showed negative nucleocapsid antibodies. Every well got some 1.8 million PBMC, which were grown with about 10 IU/ml IL-2 and approximately 9.7 ug/ml peptides. This sequence was found in a human donor who received a COVID-19 vaccine. Specimen: CD4+ T cells from PBMCs cultured with SARS-CoV-2 spike peptides, collected before COVID-19 vaccination.

In nucleotides, the CDR3 is TGTGCCATCAGTGAGTTCAGGGTAGATGGCTACACCTTC. Translation: CAISEFRVDGYTF. This sequence joins TRBV10-3 and TRBJ1-2, with D perhaps matching TRBD1 (5 bases). From germline, CDR1 is ENHRY and CDR2 SYGVKD. The CDR3 has 13 amino acids. The V and J ends lost 1 base and 6 bases respectively, with 9 bases between them.